The 5 T cell receptor beta chains below were found in one sample sequenced in a study of blood T cell repertoires in COVID-19. Profiled with immunoSEQ multiplex PCR; TCRdb holds only in-frame clones, not every one. Here the sample spans more than 200,000 clones, 87% being singletons. The material sequenced was PBMCs or T cells enriched from blood (not recorded which). All receptors derive from a young man who had recovered from COVID-19.

This chain's CDR3 is CSVFDWLYEQYF. Written as DNA, the CDR3 is TGCAGCGTATTCGACTGGCTCTACGAGCAGTACTTC. The chain has TRBV29-1 and TRBJ2-7; D is undetermined. V lost 6 bases and J 3 bases, leaving 12 bases between the germline ends. Looked up from germline, CDR1 is SQVTM and CDR2 is ANQGSEA. The CDR3 is 12 amino acids.

The chain carries TRBV30 and TRBJ1-5; D might be TRBD1 (5 bases). The ends were cut back, 2 bases at V and 5 bases at J, with 10 bases in the middle. The length of the CDR3 is 13 residues. Germline V gene data show CDR1 as GTSNPN and CDR2 as SVGIG (reference sequence). The CDR3 region has the DNA TGTGCCTGGAGTCGCGACAGTTATCAGCCCCAGCATTTT. Translated: CAWSRDSYQPQHF.

Here the CDR3 DNA reads TGCGCCAGCAGATCTGCTAGCGGCTCCTACGAGCAGTACTTC. Amino acid sequence: CASRSASGSYEQYF. The chain couples TRBV10-2 to TRBJ2-7; TRBD2 matches at 7 bases. The J segment lost 0 bases and the V segment lost 6 bases, leaving 5 bases of the junction unmatched. This CDR3 is 14 amino acids long. From germline, CDR1 is WSHSY and CDR2 SAAADI.

This clone has a single count. This chain joins TRBV7-7 and TRBJ1-3; D is unclear. CDR3 length equals 13 residues. Looked up from germline, CDR1 is SSHAT and CDR2 is FNYEAQ (reference sequence). V shed 5 bases and J shed 4 bases, with 9 bases lying between them. The CDR3 reads CASSTSTGNTIYF. CDR3 nucleotide sequence: TGTGCCAGCAGCACCTCCACAGGAAACACCATATATTTT.

The chain links TRBV6-5 to TRBJ1-1; D might be TRBD1 (5 bases). The CDR3 is made up of 15 amino acids. V lost 5 bases and J 4 bases, leaving 17 bases between the germline ends. Germline V gene sequence: CDR1 MNHEY, CDR2 SVGAGI. The CDR3: CASSPPGGYGTEAFF. In DNA, the CDR3 is TGTGCCAGCAGTCCCCCCGGGGGTTACGGCACTGAAGCTTTCTTT.